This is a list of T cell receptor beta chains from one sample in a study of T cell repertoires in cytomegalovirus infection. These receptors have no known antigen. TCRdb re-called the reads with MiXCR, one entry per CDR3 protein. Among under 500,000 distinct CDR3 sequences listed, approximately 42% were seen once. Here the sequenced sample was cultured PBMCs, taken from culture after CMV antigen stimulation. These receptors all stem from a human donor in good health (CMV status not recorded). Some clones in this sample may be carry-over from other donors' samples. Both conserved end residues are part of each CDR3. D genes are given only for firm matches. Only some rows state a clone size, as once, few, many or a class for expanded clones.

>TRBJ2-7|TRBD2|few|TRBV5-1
TGCGCCAGCAGCTTGGGCCCTAGCGGGAATTACGAGCAGTACTTC
CASSLGPSGNYEQYF
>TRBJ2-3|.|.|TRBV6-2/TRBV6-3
TGTGCCAGCAGTTACCGCGAAGATACGCAGTATTTT
CASSYREDTQYF
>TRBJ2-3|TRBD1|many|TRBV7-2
TGTGCCAGCAGCCCGTCACCGGGACAGGGGGGAGATACGCAGTATTTT
CASSPSPGQGGDTQYF
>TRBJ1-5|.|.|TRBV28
TGTGCCAGCAGTTTTCGGCAGTATAGCAATCAGCCCCAGCATTTT
CASSFRQYSNQPQHF
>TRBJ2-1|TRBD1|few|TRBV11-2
TGTGCCAGCAGCTCGAGCCGGGACAGAATTTACAATGAGCAGTTCTTC
CASSSSRDRIYNEQFF
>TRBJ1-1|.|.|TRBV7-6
TGTGCCAGCAGCCCCGATAACAGTGATGAAGCTTTCTTT
CASSPDNSDEAFF
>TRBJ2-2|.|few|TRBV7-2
TGTGCCAGCAGCTTAGCAGGGGTCAGGGCCGGGGAGCTGTTTTTT
CASSLAGVRAGELFF
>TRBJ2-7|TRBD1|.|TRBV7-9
TGTGCCAGCAGCTTCCCCGACAGGGCCTACGAGCAGTACTTC
CASSFPDRAYEQYF
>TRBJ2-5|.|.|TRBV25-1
TGTGCCAGCAGTGAATATATGGGAGGAGAGACCCAGTACTTC
CASSEYMGGETQYF
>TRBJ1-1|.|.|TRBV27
TGTGCCAGCAGTAGGGCGGGCCAAAACACTGAAGCTTTCTTT
CASSRAGQNTEAFF
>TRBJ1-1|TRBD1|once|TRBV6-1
TGTGCCAGCAGTCCTATAGACAGGGTGAACACTGAAGCTTTCTTT
CASSPIDRVNTEAFF
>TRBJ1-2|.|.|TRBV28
TGTGCCAGCAGCTTAAGTAGCTATGGCTACACCTTC
CASSLSSYGYTF
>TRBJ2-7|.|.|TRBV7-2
TGTGCCAGCAGCTTAGCTACTCCTTGGGACGAGCAGTACTTC
CASSLATPWDEQYF
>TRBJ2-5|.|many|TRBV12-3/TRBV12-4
TGTGCCAGCAGTTTCGGAGTCCAAGAGACCCAGTACTTC
CASSFGVQETQYF
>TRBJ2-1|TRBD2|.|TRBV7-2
TGTGCCAGCAGCTTAACCCGGGGTAGCGGGAATTTCTATGAGCAGTTCTTC
CASSLTRGSGNFYEQFF
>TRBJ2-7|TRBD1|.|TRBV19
TGTTCCAGTAGTGTAACAGGGGTCTACGAGCAGTACTTC
CSSSVTGVYEQYF
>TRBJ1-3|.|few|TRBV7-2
TGTGCCAGCAGGCCTGCTGCGGGAAACACCATATATTTT
CASRPAAGNTIYF
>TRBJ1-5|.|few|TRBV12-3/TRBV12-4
TGTGCCAGCAGTTTTGGTGGTGGGCCCAGCAATCAGCCCCAGCATTTT
CASSFGGGPSNQPQHF
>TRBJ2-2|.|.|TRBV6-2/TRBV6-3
TGTGCCAGCTTCGGGGGAGACACCGGGGAGCTGTTTTTT
CASFGGDTGELFF
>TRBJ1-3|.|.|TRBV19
TGTGCCAGTACAAAGGGAACCCTTGAAAGAAACAACATATATTTT
CASTKGTLERNNIYF
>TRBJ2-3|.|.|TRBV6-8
TGTGCCAGCAGTTCTTCAGGCCCCGATGGTACGCAGTATTTT
CASSSSGPDGTQYF
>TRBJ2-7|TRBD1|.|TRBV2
TGTGCCAGCAGCTCGGGACAGGGATACTACGAGCAGTACTTC
CASSSGQGYYEQYF
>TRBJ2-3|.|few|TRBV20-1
TGCAGTGCTAGAGTCGGACAGACGCAGTATTTT
CSARVGQTQYF
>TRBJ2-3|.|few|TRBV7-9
TGTGCCAGCAGCTACGTGGTCGGTACAGATACGCAGTATTTT
CASSYVVGTDTQYF
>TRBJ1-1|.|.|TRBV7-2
TGTGCCAGCAGCCTTCAAAACTGGAACACTGAAGCTTTCTTT
CASSLQNWNTEAFF
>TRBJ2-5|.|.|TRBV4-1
TGCGCCAGCAGCCAAGGTACAGGGTTTGGAGAGACCCAGTACTTC
CASSQGTGFGETQYF
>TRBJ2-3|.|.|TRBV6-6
TGTGCCAGCAGAGGTGGGGGAGGTACGCAGTATTTT
CASRGGGGTQYF
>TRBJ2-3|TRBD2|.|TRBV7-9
TGTGCCAGCAGCTCCCGGCGGACTAGCGAGTTCGCAGATACGCAGTATTTT
CASSSRRTSEFADTQYF
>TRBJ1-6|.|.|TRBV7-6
TGTGCCAGCAGCTTAGCGCACGGTCGCCCCTATAATTCACCCCTCCACTTT
CASSLAHGRPYNSPLHF
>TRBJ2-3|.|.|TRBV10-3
TGTGCCATCAGTGGATCTAGGTTTTCGACAGATACGCAGTATTTT
CAISGSRFSTDTQYF
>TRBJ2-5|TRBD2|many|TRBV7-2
TGTGCCAGCAGCTTCGGGAGGGCCGGGGAGACCCAGTACTTC
CASSFGRAGETQYF
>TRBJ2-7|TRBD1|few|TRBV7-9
TGTGCCAGCAGCAGCTGGGACAGGGGCCCTGGTGGGGAGCAGTACTTC
CASSSWDRGPGGEQYF
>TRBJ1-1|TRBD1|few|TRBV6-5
TGTGCCAGCAGTTACTCTAGCAGGGGGCCCACTGAAGCTTTCTTT
CASSYSSRGPTEAFF
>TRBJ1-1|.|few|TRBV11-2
TGTGCCAGCAGCTTAACGGGCTACGGCACTGAAGCTTTCTTT
CASSLTGYGTEAFF
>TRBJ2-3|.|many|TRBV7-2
TGTGCCAGCACCTTTGCACCTGGCGATACGCAGTATTTT
CASTFAPGDTQYF
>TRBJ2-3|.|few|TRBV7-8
TGTGCCAGCAGCTTAGAAAGGGATACGCAGTATTTT
CASSLERDTQYF
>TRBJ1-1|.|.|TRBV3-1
TGTGCCAGCAGCCAAGATTCGGGCCTCACTGAAGCTTTCTTT
CASSQDSGLTEAFF
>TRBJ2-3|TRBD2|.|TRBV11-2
TGTGCCAGCAGCCAACACGGACTAGCGGGAGGCCGGGATACGCAGTATTTT
CASSQHGLAGGRDTQYF
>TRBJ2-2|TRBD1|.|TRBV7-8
TGTGCCAGCAGCTTAGGGACAGGGGGCGGGTTAAGGGCCGGGGAGCTGTTTTTT
CASSLGTGGGLRAGELFF
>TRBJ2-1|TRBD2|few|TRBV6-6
TGTGCCAGCAGTCCCCAGCGGGGGGCCCCCTACAATGAGCAGTTCTTC
CASSPQRGAPYNEQFF
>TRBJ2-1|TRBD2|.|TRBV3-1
TGTGCCAGCACCTATAGCGGGTGGGAACGGAATGAGCAGTTCTTC
CASTYSGWERNEQFF
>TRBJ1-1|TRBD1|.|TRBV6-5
TGTGCCGCCAGGGACAGATGGAACACTGAAGCTTTCTTT
CAARDRWNTEAFF
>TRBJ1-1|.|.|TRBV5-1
TGCGCCAGCAGCTTCTCCCCCCAGAAAAGTGAAGCTTTCTTT
CASSFSPQKSEAFF
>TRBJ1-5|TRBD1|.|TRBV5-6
TGTGCCAGCAGCTCCGGGACAGGGACTTGGAATCAGCCCCAGCATTTT
CASSSGTGTWNQPQHF
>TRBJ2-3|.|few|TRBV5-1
TGCGCCAGCAGCTTGGCCGGGGAAGATACGCAGTATTTT
CASSLAGEDTQYF
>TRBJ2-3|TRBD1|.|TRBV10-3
TGTGCCATCAGTGGACAGGGGCCGTCTGATACGCAGTATTTT
CAISGQGPSDTQYF
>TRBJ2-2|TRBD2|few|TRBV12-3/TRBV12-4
TGTGCCAGCAGACCGGGACTAGCGGACACCGGGGAGCTGTTTTTT
CASRPGLADTGELFF
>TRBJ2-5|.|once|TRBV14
TGTGCCAGCAGCCAAGTCGCGCCGGCGGGAGAGACCCAGTACTTC
CASSQVAPAGETQYF
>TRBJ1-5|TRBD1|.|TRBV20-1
TGCAGTGCTACCCTGGGACAGGGAAGTCAGCCCCAGCATTTT
CSATLGQGSQPQHF
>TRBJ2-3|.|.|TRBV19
TGTGCCAGTAGTACAGCAGCCGGGACTTACAGATACGACGCCTCGGACACGCAGTATTTT
CASSTAAGTYRYDASDTQYF
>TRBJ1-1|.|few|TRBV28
TGTGCCAGCAGTTTAAGTCAACGGCATAACACTGAAGCTTTCTTT
CASSLSQRHNTEAFF
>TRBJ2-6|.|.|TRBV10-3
TGTGCCATCAGTGAGTCGACTCAGCGAGGTCCTTCTGGGGCCAACGTCCTGACTTTC
CAISESTQRGPSGANVLTF
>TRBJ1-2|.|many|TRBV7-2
TGTGCCAGCAGCTTAGGAGGGACCGGAAGGACCTTC
CASSLGGTGRTF
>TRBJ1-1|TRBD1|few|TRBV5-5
TGTGCCAGCAGCTTGAAGCAGGGGGCTATGAACACTGAAGCTTTCTTT
CASSLKQGAMNTEAFF
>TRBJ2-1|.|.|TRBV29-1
TGCAGCGTTGAGGGTCGGTACAATGAGCAGTTCTTC
CSVEGRYNEQFF
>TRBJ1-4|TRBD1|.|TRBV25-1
TGTGCCAGCAGTGAAATGAGGGGAGACAGGGGGTCTGAAAAACTGTTTTTT
CASSEMRGDRGSEKLFF
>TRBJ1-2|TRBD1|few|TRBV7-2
TGTGCCAGCAGCTTGGGGCGGCAGGGGGCGGGAGGCTACACCTTC
CASSLGRQGAGGYTF
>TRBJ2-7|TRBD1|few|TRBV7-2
TGTGCCAGCGCCGGACAGGGGCCCGACGAGCAGTACTTC
CASAGQGPDEQYF
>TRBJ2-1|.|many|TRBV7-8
TGTGCCAGCAGCCCCCCGGGGAATGAGCAGTTCTTC
CASSPPGNEQFF